This T cell receptor beta chain derives from a study of blood T cell repertoires in COVID-19. Looking at the study overall: Samples came from the United States, Italy and Spain, spanning acute and convalescent COVID-19. The analysed material was cDNA or gDNA that came from T cells, B-cell-depleted T cells, or PBMCs.

There are a few counts of this clone. This CDR3 spans 11 amino acids. CDR1 SEHNR and CDR2 FQNEAQ come from the germline V gene (reference sequence). V dropped 5 bases and J dropped 7 bases, with 5 bases sitting between them. Authors' analysis steps: Cell counts per sample came from amplifying reference gene primers. Sequenced by immunoSEQ multiplex PCR; TCRdb stores in-frame clones only, minus some. Clone size and V and J calls were adopted from that table, with D and trimming inferred from the DNA. This sample has around 170,000 clones, with approximately 88% found just once. The TCR comes from a woman in her thirties with acute or convalescent COVID-19. Sequenced sample: peripheral blood. This chain connects TRBV7-9 to TRBJ2-2; D not certain. CDR3 sequence (DNA): TGTGCCAGCAGCCCCGTCGGGGAGCTGTTTTTT. Translating it yields CASSPVGELFF.